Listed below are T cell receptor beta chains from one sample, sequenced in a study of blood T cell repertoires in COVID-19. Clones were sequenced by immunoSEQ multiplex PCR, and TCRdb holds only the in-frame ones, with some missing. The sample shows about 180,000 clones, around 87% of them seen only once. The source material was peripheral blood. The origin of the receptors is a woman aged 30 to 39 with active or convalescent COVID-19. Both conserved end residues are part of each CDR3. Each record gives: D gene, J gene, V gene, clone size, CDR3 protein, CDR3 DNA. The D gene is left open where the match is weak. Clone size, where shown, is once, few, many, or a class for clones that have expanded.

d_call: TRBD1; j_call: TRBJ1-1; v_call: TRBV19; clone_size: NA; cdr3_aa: CASSIGDRGNTEAFF; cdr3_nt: TGTGCCAGTAGTATCGGAGACAGGGGGAACACTGAAGCTTTCTTT
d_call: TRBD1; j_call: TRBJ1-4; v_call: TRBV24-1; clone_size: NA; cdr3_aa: CATVKGGDRAPRKKKLFF; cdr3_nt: TGTGCCACGGTTAAGGGAGGGGACAGGGCTCCGCGTAAGAAAAAACTGTTTTTT
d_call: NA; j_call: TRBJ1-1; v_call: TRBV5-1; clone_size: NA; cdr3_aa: CASSLAGTSPSEAFF; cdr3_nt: TGCGCCAGCAGCCTGGCCGGGACTTCCCCTTCTGAAGCTTTCTTT
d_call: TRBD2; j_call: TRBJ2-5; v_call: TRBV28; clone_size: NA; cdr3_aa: CASRRLAGQETQYF; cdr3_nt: TGTGCCAGCAGGCGACTAGCGGGGCAAGAGACCCAGTACTTC
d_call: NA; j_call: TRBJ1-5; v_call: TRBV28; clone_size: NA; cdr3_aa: CASSPNQPQHF; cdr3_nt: TGTGCCAGCAGTCCTAATCAGCCCCAGCATTTT
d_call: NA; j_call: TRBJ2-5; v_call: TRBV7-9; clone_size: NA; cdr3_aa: CASSFGDKKETQYF; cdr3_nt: TGTGCCAGCAGCTTTGGGGACAAGAAAGAGACCCAGTACTTC
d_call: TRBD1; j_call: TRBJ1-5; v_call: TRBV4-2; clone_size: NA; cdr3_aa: CASSPDRDGQPQHF; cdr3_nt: TGTGCCAGCAGCCCGGACAGGGACGGTCAGCCCCAGCATTTT
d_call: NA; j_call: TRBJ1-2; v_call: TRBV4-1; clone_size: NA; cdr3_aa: CASSPKGSGHNYGYTF; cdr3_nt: TGCGCCAGCAGCCCGAAAGGTTCGGGACACAACTATGGCTACACCTTC
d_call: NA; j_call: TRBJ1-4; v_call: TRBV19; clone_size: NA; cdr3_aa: CASSITAGRRLFF; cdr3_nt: TGTGCCAGTAGTATAACTGCAGGCCGAAGGCTGTTTTTT
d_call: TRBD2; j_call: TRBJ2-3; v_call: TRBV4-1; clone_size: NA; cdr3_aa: CASSQEGNLAGGTDTQYF; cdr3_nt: TGCGCCAGCAGCCAAGAGGGGAACCTAGCGGGGGGCACAGATACGCAGTATTTT
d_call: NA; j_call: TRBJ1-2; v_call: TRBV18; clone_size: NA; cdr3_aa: CASSPTQGDPKNYGYTF; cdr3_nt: TGTGCCAGCTCACCAACACAGGGAGATCCGAAGAACTATGGCTACACCTTC
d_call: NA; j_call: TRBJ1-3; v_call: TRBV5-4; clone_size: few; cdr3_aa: CASSLEAGAGNTIYF; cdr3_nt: TGTGCCAGCAGCTTGGAGGCAGGGGCTGGAAACACCATATATTTT
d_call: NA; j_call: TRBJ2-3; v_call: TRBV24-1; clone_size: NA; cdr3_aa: CATSESVTDTQYF; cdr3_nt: TGTGCCACCAGTGAGTCAGTCACAGATACGCAGTATTTT
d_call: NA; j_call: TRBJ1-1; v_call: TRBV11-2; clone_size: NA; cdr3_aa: CASSLFLYGVNTEAFF; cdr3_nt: TGTGCCAGCAGCTTATTCCTTTACGGAGTGAACACTGAAGCTTTCTTT
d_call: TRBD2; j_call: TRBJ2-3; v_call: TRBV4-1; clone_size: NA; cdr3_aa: CASKEGAGGPSTDTQYF; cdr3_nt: TGCGCCAGCAAGGAGGGAGCGGGAGGGCCTAGCACAGATACGCAGTATTTT
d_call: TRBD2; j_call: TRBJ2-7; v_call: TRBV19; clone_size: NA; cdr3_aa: CASSMASGGYEQYF; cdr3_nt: TGTGCCAGTAGTATGGCTAGCGGGGGCTACGAGCAGTACTTC
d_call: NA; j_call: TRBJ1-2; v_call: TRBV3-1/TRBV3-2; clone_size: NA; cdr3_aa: CASSQALGGGSSGYTF; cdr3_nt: TGTGCCAGCAGCCAAGCCCTGGGGGGAGGGTCAAGTGGCTACACCTTC
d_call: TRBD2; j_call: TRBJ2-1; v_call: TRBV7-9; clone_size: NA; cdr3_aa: CASSLLGLAGDEQFF; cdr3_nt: TGTGCCAGCAGCCTTTTGGGACTAGCGGGTGATGAGCAGTTCTTC
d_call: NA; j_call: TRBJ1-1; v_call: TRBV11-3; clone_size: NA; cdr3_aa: CASSQTGKGEAFF; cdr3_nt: TGTGCCAGCAGTCAAACAGGAAAAGGTGAAGCTTTCTTT
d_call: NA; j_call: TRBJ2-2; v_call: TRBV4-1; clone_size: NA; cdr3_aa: CASSHHGGAENTGELFF; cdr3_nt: TGCGCCAGCAGCCACCATGGGGGCGCGGAGAACACCGGGGAGCTGTTTTTT
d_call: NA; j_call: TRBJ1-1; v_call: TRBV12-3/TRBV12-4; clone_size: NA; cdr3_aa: CASTDLGTEAFF; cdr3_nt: TGTGCCAGCACGGACTTGGGCACTGAAGCTTTCTTT
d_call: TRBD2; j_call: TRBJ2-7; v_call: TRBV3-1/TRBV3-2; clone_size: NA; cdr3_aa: CASSLQRTSRGEQYF; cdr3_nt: TGTGCCAGCAGCCTCCAAAGGACTAGCCGGGGAGAGCAGTACTTC
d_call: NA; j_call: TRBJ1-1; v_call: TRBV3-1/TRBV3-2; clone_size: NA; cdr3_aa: CASSQDVQNTEAFF; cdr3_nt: TGTGCCAGCAGCCAAGATGTCCAGAACACTGAAGCTTTCTTT
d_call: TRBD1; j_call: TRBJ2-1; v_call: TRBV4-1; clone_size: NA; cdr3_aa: CASSQGGTGDFEFF; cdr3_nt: TGCGCCAGCAGCCAAGGAGGGACAGGGGATTTCGAGTTCTTC
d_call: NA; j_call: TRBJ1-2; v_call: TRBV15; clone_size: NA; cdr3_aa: CATSREHNPPYGYTF; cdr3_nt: TGTGCCACCAGCAGAGAACATAACCCACCCTATGGCTACACCTTC
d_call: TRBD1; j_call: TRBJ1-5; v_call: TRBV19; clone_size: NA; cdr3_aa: CASTPQSGQGYNQPQHF; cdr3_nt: TGTGCCAGTACCCCCCAGTCCGGACAGGGGTATAATCAGCCCCAGCATTTT
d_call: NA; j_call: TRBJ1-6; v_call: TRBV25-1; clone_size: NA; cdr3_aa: CASRLTGLNSPLHF; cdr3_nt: TGTGCCAGCAGATTAACAGGGTTGAATTCACCCCTCCACTTT
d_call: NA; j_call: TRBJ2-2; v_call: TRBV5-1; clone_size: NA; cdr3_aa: CASSLVTGPTGELFF; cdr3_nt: TGCGCCAGCAGCTTGGTTACAGGGCCTACCGGGGAGCTGTTTTTT
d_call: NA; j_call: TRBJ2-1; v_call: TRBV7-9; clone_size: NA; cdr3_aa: CASSLLTDNNEQFF; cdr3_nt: TGTGCCAGCAGCTTGTTGACAGACAACAATGAGCAGTTCTTC
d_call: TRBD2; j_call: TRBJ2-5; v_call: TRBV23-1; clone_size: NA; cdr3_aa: CASSQSTSGGPAKETQYF; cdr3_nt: TGCGCCAGCAGTCAATCGACTAGCGGGGGGCCTGCCAAAGAGACCCAGTACTTC
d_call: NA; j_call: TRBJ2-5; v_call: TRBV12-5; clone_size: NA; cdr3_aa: CASAPDSQETQYF; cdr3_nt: TGTGCTAGTGCCCCGGACAGCCAAGAGACCCAGTACTTC
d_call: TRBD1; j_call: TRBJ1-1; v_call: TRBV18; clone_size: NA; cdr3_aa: CASSPYRGESTEAFF; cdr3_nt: TGTGCCAGCTCACCATACAGGGGAGAGAGCACTGAAGCTTTCTTT
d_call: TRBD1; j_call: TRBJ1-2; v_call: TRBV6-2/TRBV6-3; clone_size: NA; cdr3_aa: CASSYSPGQGEMNGYTF; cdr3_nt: TGTGCCAGCAGTTACTCGCCTGGACAGGGCGAGATGAATGGCTACACCTTC
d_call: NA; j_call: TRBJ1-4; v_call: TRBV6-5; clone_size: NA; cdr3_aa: CASSQLGARPEKLFF; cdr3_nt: TGTGCCAGCAGCCAACTTGGGGCGAGGCCTGAAAAACTGTTTTTT
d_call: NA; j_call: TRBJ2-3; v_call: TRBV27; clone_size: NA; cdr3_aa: CASSLLPGAGDTQYF; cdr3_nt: TGTGCCAGCAGTTTATTGCCGGGAGCAGGGGATACGCAGTATTTT
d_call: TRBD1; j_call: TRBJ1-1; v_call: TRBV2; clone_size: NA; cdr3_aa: CASSRTGGLNTEAFF; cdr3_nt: TGTGCCAGCAGCCGGACAGGGGGTTTGAACACTGAAGCTTTCTTT
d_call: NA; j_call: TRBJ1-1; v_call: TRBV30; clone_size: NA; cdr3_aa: CAWSRPGTRGSTEAFF; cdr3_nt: TGTGCCTGGAGCAGACCCGGGACTCGGGGGTCCACTGAAGCTTTCTTT
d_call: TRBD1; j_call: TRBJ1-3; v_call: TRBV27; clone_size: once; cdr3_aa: CASSSTGERNTIYF; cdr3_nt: TGTGCCAGCAGTTCGACAGGGGAGAGAAACACCATATATTTT
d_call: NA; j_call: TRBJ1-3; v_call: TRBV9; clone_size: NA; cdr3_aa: CASSVQTERGNTIYF; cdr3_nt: TGTGCCAGCAGCGTTCAGACCGAGCGCGGAAACACCATATATTTT
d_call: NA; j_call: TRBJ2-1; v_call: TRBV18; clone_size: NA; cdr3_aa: CASSPRLSDSPPHEQFF; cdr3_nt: TGTGCCAGCTCACCAAGGTTATCGGACTCCCCACCGCATGAGCAGTTCTTC
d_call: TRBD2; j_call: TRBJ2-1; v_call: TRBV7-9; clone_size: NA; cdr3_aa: CASRSSGASYNEQFF; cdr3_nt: TGTGCCAGCAGGTCTAGCGGGGCATCCTACAATGAGCAGTTCTTC
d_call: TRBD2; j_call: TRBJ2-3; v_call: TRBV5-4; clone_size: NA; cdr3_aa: CASSPVRGLETDTQYF; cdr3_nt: TGTGCCAGCAGCCCGGTGAGGGGACTAGAAACAGATACGCAGTATTTT
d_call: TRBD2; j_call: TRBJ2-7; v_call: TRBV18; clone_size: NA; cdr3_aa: CASSPRLAGEEQYF; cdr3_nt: TGTGCCAGCTCACCAAGGCTAGCGGGAGAGGAGCAGTACTTC
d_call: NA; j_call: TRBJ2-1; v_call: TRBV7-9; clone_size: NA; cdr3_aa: CASSLLTGPNEQFF; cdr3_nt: TGTGCCAGCAGCTTATTGACAGGTCCCAATGAGCAGTTCTTC
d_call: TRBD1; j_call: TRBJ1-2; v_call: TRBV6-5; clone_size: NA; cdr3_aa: CASRDRGRDYGYTF; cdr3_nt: TGTGCCAGCAGAGACAGGGGGCGCGACTATGGCTACACCTTC
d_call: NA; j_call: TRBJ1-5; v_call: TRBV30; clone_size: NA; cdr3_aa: CAWSVRGGGQPQHF; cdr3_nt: TGTGCCTGGAGTGTACGAGGGGGGGGTCAGCCCCAGCATTTT
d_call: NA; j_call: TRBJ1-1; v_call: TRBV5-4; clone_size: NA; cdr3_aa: CATSGLLNTEAFF; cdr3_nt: TGTGCCACATCCGGTCTTTTGAACACTGAAGCTTTCTTT
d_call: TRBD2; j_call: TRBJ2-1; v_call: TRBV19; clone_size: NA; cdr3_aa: CASNPTTSGRGTYEQFF; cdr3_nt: TGTGCCAGTAACCCCACCACTAGCGGGAGGGGAACGTATGAGCAGTTCTTC